The 6 T cell receptor beta chains reported below all come from one sample, sequenced in a study of cytomegalovirus exposure and HLA in healthy donors (dated by TCRdb to about 2017). Library generation was performed with the immunoSEQ multiplex PCR assay. For the multiplex PCR, a mixture combining 60 forward primers for TCR Vbeta segments and 13 reverse primers for TCR Jbeta segments was used. The source is immuneACCESS, and TCRdb retained only in-frame sequences with V and J called. Part of the clones is not carried over; for the studies checked, unresolved V genes explain less than half of this, and the remainder is unexplained. This sample lists some 110,000 clones; approximately 86% were detected once. In total, the top ten clones hold 6.1% of the sample. The specimen sequenced was PBMCs. These receptors were obtained from a man aged 18 to 30 in good health and CMV-seronegative.

This clone has only a few counts. The chain uses TRBV10-2 and TRBJ2-7; maybe TRBD2 (6 bases). Trimming removed 6 bases from V and 1 base from J, with 10 bases in between. Germline CDR1 is WSHSY and CDR2 is SAAADI. The CDR3 loop spans 13 amino acids. CDR3 region: CASSRDSSYEQYF. CDR3 DNA: TGCGCCAGCAGCCGGGACTCATCCTACGAGCAGTACTTC.

This chain joins TRBV7-9 and TRBJ2-2; 12 bases line up with TRBD1. The CDR3 has 14 amino acids. V trimming: 9 bases; J trimming: 5 bases; junction bases outside the gene matches: 4. Germline CDR1 and CDR2: SEHNR and FQNEAQ (reference sequence). In DNA form, the CDR3 reads TGTGCCAGTGGGGGACAGGGGGCGACCGGGGAGCTGTTTTTT. Encoded protein: CASGGQGATGELFF. Supplemented by reference TRBV7-9 and TRBJ2-2, the full variable domain reads DTGVSQNPRHKITKRGQNVTFRCDPISEHNRLYWYRQTLGQGPEFLTYFQNEAQLEKSRLLSDRFSAERPKGSFSTLEIQRTEQGDSAMYLCASGGQGATGELFFGEGSRLTVL.

This clone has only one observation. The J gene is TRBJ2-5, the V gene TRBV11-2, with 8 nucleotides matching TRBD1. Unmatched junction bases numbered 11, after V lost 1 base and J lost 4 bases. Germline assignment: CDR1 SGHAT and CDR2 FQNNGV. This CDR3 comprises 17 residues. DNA of the CDR3: TGTGCCAGCAGCTTAGGGTTACGACAGGGGAAGGGAGAGACCCAGTACTTC. This codes for CASSLGLRQGKGETQYF.

V usage is TRBV28 and J usage is TRBJ2-1; tentatively, D is TRBD2 (6 bases). CDR1 and CDR2 (germline): MDHEN, SYDVKM. The CDR3 extends over 15 amino acids. V lost 4 bases and J 2 bases, leaving 12 bases between the germline ends. The CDR3 is CASSSGEMTYNEQFF. CDR3 nucleotides: TGTGCCAGCAGTTCGGGGGAGATGACCTACAATGAGCAGTTCTTC.

This clone showed up just once. V is TRBV7-8 and J is TRBJ2-3; possible D gene TRBD2, 5 bases. This CDR3 is built from 15 residues. Germline CDR1 is SGHVS and CDR2 is FQNEAQ. The V and J ends lost 6 bases and 3 bases respectively, with 16 bases between them. The CDR3 sequence is CASSAWGVGTDTQYF. The CDR3 bases are TGTGCCAGCAGTGCCTGGGGAGTAGGGACAGATACGCAGTATTTT.

The V and J genes are TRBV4-3 and TRBJ1-1; no definite D call. Germline V gives CDR1 LGHNA, CDR2 YSLEER. The V end was cut by 1 base, the J end by 5 bases, with 14 bases between. This CDR3 spans 15 amino acids. CDR3 protein: CASSQGRRVGTEAFF. For the CDR3, the DNA is TGCGCCAGCAGCCAAGGAAGGAGGGTAGGAACTGAAGCTTTCTTT.